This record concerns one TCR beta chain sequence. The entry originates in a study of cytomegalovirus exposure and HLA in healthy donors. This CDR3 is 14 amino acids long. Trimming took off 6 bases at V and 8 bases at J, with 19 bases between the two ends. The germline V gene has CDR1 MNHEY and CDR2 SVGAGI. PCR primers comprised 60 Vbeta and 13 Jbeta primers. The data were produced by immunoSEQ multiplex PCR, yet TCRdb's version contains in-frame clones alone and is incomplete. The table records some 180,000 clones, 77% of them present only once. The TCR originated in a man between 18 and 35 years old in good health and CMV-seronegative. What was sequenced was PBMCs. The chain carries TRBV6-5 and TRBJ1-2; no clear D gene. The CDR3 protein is CASSPVGPAGGYTF. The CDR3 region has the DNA TGTGCCAGCAGCCCCGTGGGCCCCGCGGGCGGCTACACCTTC.